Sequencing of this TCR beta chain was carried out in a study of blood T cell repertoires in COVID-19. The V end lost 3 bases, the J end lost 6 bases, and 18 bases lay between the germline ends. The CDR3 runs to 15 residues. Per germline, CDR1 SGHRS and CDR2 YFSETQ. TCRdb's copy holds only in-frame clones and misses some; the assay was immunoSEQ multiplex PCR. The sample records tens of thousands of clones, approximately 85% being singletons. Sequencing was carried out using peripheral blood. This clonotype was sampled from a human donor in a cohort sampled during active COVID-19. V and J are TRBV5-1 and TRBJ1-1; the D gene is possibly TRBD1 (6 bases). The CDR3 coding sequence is TGCGCCAGCAGCTACAGCATACAGGGAAGCGCTGAAGCTTTCTTT. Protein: CASSYSIQGSAEAFF.